This T cell receptor (beta chain) was documented in a study of post-analysis software for immune sequencing data (dated by TCRdb to the mid-2010s). At the level of the whole study: The recorded disease courses included relapsing-remitting, secondary progressive and progressive-relapsing multiple sclerosis, and some patients had no subtype annotation. The patient repertoires were set against about eleven previously published healthy control repertoires from donors whose ages ranged from about 6 to 25 years. A subset of samples was prepared in parallel using single-end sample barcoding, then pooled and co-amplified after Illumina adapter ligation. Results and caveats for the whole study, not just this receptor: The control group was slightly older than the multiple sclerosis patient group. Significantly lower normalized Chao1 diversity was found in multiple sclerosis patients than in controls, suggesting substantial peripheral T-cell clonal expansion. Four to six TRBV segments, including TRBV5-6, TRBV5-1 and TRBV20-1, were significantly more frequent in patients than controls. When samples were clustered directly using the F measure, samples prepared in the same batch co-clustered strongly, which prompted a batch-effect correction.

Preparation of the library involved PCR. TCRdb lists the instrument as Illumina HiSeq 2500. Unique molecular identifiers were incorporated into TCR beta cDNA libraries to reduce PCR and sequencing biases. Approximately 500,000 cDNA molecules were obtained per 1 to 10 million input T cells, so each molecule approximated one T cell. The same protocol used for the earlier healthy control dataset was applied to prepare and sequence the patient libraries. Within a given batch, samples were prepared together, multiplexed and sequenced on the same HiSeq lane. Turning to the authors' computational methods: Raw barcoded reads were processed with MIGEC, discarding single-read molecular identifier groups before consensus assembly and CDR3 extraction. VDJtools was used for post-analysis of the clonotype tables, and diversity was normalized by down-sampling every dataset to the size of the smallest sample. To correct batch-related cross-sample contamination, repertoire overlap clustering matched CDR3 amino acid sequences but not nucleotide sequences. TCRdb's own reprocessing of the public reads used fastp at Q25 and MiXCR and kept productive beta chains. Rows merge per CDR3 protein into single entries with the most common DNA and genes. These V and J calls originate from TCRdb's pipeline instead of the authors' own analysis. In this sample the table shows about 540,000 distinct CDR3 sequences, approximately 31% of which occur a single time. The ten largest clones represent about 5.6% of the sample.

To demonstrate the VDJtools post-analysis software, TCR beta repertoires were profiled from the peripheral blood of about 13 young patients with multiple sclerosis. The multiple sclerosis patients were children and adolescents between roughly 6 and 16 years of age. In its sample, this clonotype was seen many times. Its specific antigen is unknown. Qualities for individual bases were not recorded, and no much larger clone is one base off. Via the germline V gene, CDR1 is SQVTM and CDR2 ANQGSEA. The V end gives up 3 bases and the J end 3 bases, leaving 6 bases in the junction not matched to a gene. Including the terminal cysteine and phenylalanine, the CDR3 comprises 14 residues. Only CDR3 DNA is held: 42 bases, read in frame from base 1.

This receptor was obtained from a girl under 18 with multiple sclerosis. The rearrangement combines TRBV29-1 with TRBJ2-5; 8 bases in the junction line up with TRBD1. The sample taken for sequencing was blood. CDR3 region: CSVEGRGREETQYF. The DNA is TGCAGCGTTGAGGGCAGGGGGCGAGAAGAGACCCAGTACTTC.